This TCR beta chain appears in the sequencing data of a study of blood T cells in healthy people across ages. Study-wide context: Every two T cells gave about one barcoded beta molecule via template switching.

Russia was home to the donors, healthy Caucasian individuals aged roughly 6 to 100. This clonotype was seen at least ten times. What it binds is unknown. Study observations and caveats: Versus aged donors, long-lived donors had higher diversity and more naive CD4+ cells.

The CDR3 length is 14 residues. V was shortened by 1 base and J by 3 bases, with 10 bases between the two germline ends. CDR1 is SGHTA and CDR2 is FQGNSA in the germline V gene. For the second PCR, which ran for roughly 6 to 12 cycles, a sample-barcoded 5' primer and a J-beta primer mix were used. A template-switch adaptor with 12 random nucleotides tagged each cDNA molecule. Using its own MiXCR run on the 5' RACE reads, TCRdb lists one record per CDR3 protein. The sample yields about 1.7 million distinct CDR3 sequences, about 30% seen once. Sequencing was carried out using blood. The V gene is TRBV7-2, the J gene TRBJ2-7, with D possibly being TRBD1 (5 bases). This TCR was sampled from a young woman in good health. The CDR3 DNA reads TGTGCCAGCAGCTTAGATCCAGGGAACTACGAGCAGTACTTC. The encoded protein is CASSLDPGNYEQYF.